This T cell receptor beta chain came from a study of T cells after yellow fever vaccination. Findings and caveats of the study: The secondary response showed a weaker magnitude and a faster peak, day 5 versus 15. In FACS-sorted repertoires, abundant clonotypes from the bulk population could appear as contaminants.

Germline CDR1 SQVTM, CDR2 ANQGSEA. The CDR3 sequence is 14 residues long. Germline trimming cut 3 bases from V and 6 bases from J; bases unmatched to any gene: 9. A single record per CDR3 protein comes from TCRdb applying MiXCR to the 5' RACE reads. This sample carries approximately 110,000 distinct CDR3 sequences, 6.5% to 9% of them seen once, and the ten largest clones take about 25%. This clonotype has at least ten counts. Antigen unknown. The genes are TRBV29-1 and TRBJ2-3, with 7 bases fitting TRBD2. This TCR was sampled from a young man who received the YFV17D yellow fever vaccine. The material sequenced was CD8+ T cells sorted from PBMCs, taken 45 days after the yellow fever booster vaccination. The CDR3 bases are TGCAGCGTTGACGCGGGGAGGGCCATTGATACGCAGTATTTT. Translation gives CSVDAGRAIDTQYF.